This is a list of T cell receptor beta chains from one sample in a study of blood T cell repertoires in COVID-19. Profiling relied on immunoSEQ multiplex PCR, and the TCRdb table lists in-frame clones only, not all of them. The sample lists 95,000 to 150,000 clones, 65% to 85% occurring once. Sequencing was carried out using peripheral blood. All receptors come from a woman aged 70-85 years with acute or convalescent COVID-19. Each CDR3 is given with its conserved first and last residue. D genes are given only for firm matches. The size entry is marked missing in some rows and otherwise reads once, few, many or a size class.

D gene,CDR3 length,J gene,V gene,clone size,CDR3 DNA,CDR3 protein
-,15,TRBJ1-2,TRBV19,-,TGTGCCAGTAGTATGCTCGCTGGGGCTCCAGATGGCTACACCTTC,CASSMLAGAPDGYTF
-,12,TRBJ1-6,TRBV10-3,-,TGTGCCATCAAAACAGTCGATTCACCCCTCCACTTT,CAIKTVDSPLHF
-,13,TRBJ1-1,TRBV6-2/TRBV6-3,-,TGTGCCAGCAGTTACACAGGGTCCACTGAAGCTTTCTTT,CASSYTGSTEAFF
-,14,TRBJ1-3,TRBV6-2/TRBV6-3,-,TGTGCCAGCAGTACTCGGGACTCTGGAAACACCATATATTTT,CASSTRDSGNTIYF
TRBD1,15,TRBJ1-6,TRBV6-2/TRBV6-3,-,TGTGCCAGCAGCGAGTACAGGGGGTATAATTCACCCCTCCACTTT,CASSEYRGYNSPLHF
-,11,TRBJ1-2,TRBV29-1,-,TGCAGCGCCCTAGGAGGGTATGGCTACACCTTC,CSALGGYGYTF
TRBD2,18,TRBJ2-5,TRBV5-1,-,TGCGCCAGCAGCTTGGACGGGGCTAGCGGGGGGCGTGGGAAGACCCAGTACTTC,CASSLDGASGGRGKTQYF
-,16,TRBJ2-3,TRBV5-1,once,TGCGCCAGCAGCACCGGGTTTAGCGGCGGCACAGATACGCAGTATTTT,CASSTGFSGGTDTQYF
TRBD1,13,TRBJ1-4,TRBV11-3,-,TGTGCCAGCAGCCTGGACAGGGCCGAAAAACTGTTTTTT,CASSLDRAEKLFF
-,19,TRBJ2-5,TRBV7-9,-,TGTGCCAGCAGCTTACAGCCTTGGGGGCTTAGTTCCCCACAAGAGACCCAGTACTTC,CASSLQPWGLSSPQETQYF
TRBD1,15,TRBJ1-1,TRBV5-1,-,TGCGCCAGCAGCTTGTACGGACAGGGGATCGCTGAAGCTTTCTTT,CASSLYGQGIAEAFF
TRBD2,14,TRBJ2-3,TRBV9,-,TGTGCCAGCAGCGTAGGACTAGCGACAGATGCGCAGTATTTT,CASSVGLATDAQYF
-,14,TRBJ2-3,TRBV6-1,-,TGTGCCAGCAGTGATAAGGGGGGCACAGATACGCAGTATTTT,CASSDKGGTDTQYF
TRBD2,15,TRBJ2-1,TRBV6-5,-,TGTGCCAGCAGTTACCGTGCGGGGGCCTACAATGAGCAGTTCTTC,CASSYRAGAYNEQFF
-,14,TRBJ1-1,TRBV6-5,-,TGTGCCAGCAGCAGAGCGGGACAGAACACTGAAGCTTTCTTT,CASSRAGQNTEAFF
-,14,TRBJ1-1,TRBV19,-,TGTGCCAGTGAGGCCAAACGGATGAACACTGAAGCTTTCTTT,CASEAKRMNTEAFF
-,15,TRBJ2-2,TRBV2,-,TGTGCCAGCAGTCTTGGACAGCTAATGCCCGGGGAGCTGTTTTTT,CASSLGQLMPGELFF
TRBD2,14,TRBJ2-7,TRBV19,few,TGTGCCAGCAGCGGGACGGCGATGGGTTACGAGCAGTACTTC,CASSGTAMGYEQYF
TRBD1,14,TRBJ2-2,TRBV5-4,-,TGTGCCAGCAGTGGACAGGGGACCCCCGGGGAGCTGTTTTTT,CASSGQGTPGELFF
TRBD2,16,TRBJ2-1,TRBV6-2/TRBV6-3,-,TGTGCCAGCAGTTACTCCTCGCGGGGGGGCTACAATGAGCAGTTCTTC,CASSYSSRGGYNEQFF
TRBD1,14,TRBJ1-1,TRBV10-3,-,TGTGCCATCGCCAGCGGACAGGGAAACACTGAAGCTTTCTTT,CAIASGQGNTEAFF
-,14,TRBJ1-1,TRBV7-2,-,TGTGCCACCAGCTTGGCGGGACGCCGAACTGAAGCTTTCTTT,CATSLAGRRTEAFF
-,16,TRBJ1-1,TRBV6-2/TRBV6-3,-,TGTGCCAGCAGTTACGAAACAGGGAAAGGATACACTGAAGCTTTCTTT,CASSYETGKGYTEAFF
-,14,TRBJ2-5,TRBV11-3,-,TGTGCCAGCAGCTTAGATGGATGGGCAGAGACCCAGTACTTC,CASSLDGWAETQYF
-,14,TRBJ2-2,TRBV4-3,-,TGCGCCAGCAGCCAAGATCTATGGTTGGGGGAGCTGTTTTTT,CASSQDLWLGELFF
-,15,TRBJ2-1,TRBV19,-,TGTGCCAGTAGTATAGATCTAAATCCCTTAAATGAGCAGTTCTTC,CASSIDLNPLNEQFF
-,14,TRBJ1-2,TRBV7-2,-,TGTGCCAGCAGCACCCGACAGGCTAACTATGGCTACACCTTC,CASSTRQANYGYTF
TRBD1,16,TRBJ2-3,TRBV11-2,-,TGTGCCAGCAGCTTATTCCTGGCCGGGACAGGGTTTACGCAGTATTTT,CASSLFLAGTGFTQYF
-,13,TRBJ1-1,TRBV6-5,-,TGTGCCAGCAGTCCCACAGGTCTCACTGAAGCTTTCTTT,CASSPTGLTEAFF
TRBD1,15,TRBJ1-1,TRBV5-1,-,TGCGCCAGCAGCCCCGGGACAGAAAAAATTAGTGAAGCTTTCTTT,CASSPGTEKISEAFF
TRBD1,15,TRBJ1-4,TRBV15,-,TGTGCCACCAGAGATGGAGGACAGGGGGTGGAAAAACTGTTTTTT,CATRDGGQGVEKLFF
-,16,TRBJ2-6,TRBV19,-,TGTGCCAGTAGTTTGAACAGGGTATCTGGGGCCAACGTCCTGACTTTC,CASSLNRVSGANVLTF
-,14,TRBJ2-3,TRBV12-5,-,TGTGCTAGTGGTTTTCGGGACACCACAGATACGCAGTATTTT,CASGFRDTTDTQYF
-,11,TRBJ2-7,TRBV12-3/TRBV12-4,-,TGTGCCAGCAGCCCCGGGGGCGAGCAGTACTTC,CASSPGGEQYF
-,13,TRBJ2-7,TRBV9,-,TGTGCCAGCAGCGGGGGGGGGCCCTCCGAGCAGTACTTC,CASSGGGPSEQYF
-,13,TRBJ1-2,TRBV18,-,TGTGCCAGCTCACCCCCTGGGGCGAGCGGCTACACCTTC,CASSPPGASGYTF
-,17,TRBJ1-2,TRBV5-6,-,TGTGCCAGCAGCTTGCTAAGGAGATGGGGCGGCAACTATGGCTACACCTTC,CASSLLRRWGGNYGYTF
TRBD1,13,TRBJ1-1,TRBV29-1,-,TGCAGCGCCATAGGACAGGGAAACACTGAAGCTTTCTTT,CSAIGQGNTEAFF
-,15,TRBJ1-1,TRBV10-3,-,TGTGCCATCAGTGAGTCGGGGGGTAGTTTCACTGAAGCTTTCTTT,CAISESGGSFTEAFF
-,15,TRBJ1-5,TRBV19,-,TGTGCCAGTAGCTCGTCAGGGCAGAGCAATCAGCCCCAGCATTTT,CASSSSGQSNQPQHF